This entry lists 22 T cell receptor beta chains sequenced from one sample in a study of cytomegalovirus exposure and HLA in healthy donors. The PCR used 60 Vbeta and 13 Jbeta primers. Assay: immunoSEQ multiplex PCR; the TCRdb copy retains only in-frame clones and omits some. The table has some 190,000 clones, 82% seen once; the top ten hold about 1.5%. The sequenced material came from PBMCs. All receptors derive from a middle-aged man in good health and CMV-seronegative.

The rearrangement links TRBV7-3 to TRBJ2-2, with 11 bases matching TRBD1. CDR1 SGHTA and CDR2 FQGTGA come from the germline V gene. V was pared by 5 bases and J by 4 bases, with 12 bases of the junction left unmatched. This CDR3 contains 18 residues. The DNA of the CDR3 is TGTGCCAGCAGCCCAGCGAGCGGGACAGGGGGGGGCACCGGGGAGCTGTTTTTT. This encodes CASSPASGTGGGTGELFF.

The V call is TRBV9, the J call TRBJ1-1; TRBD1 agrees at 9 bases. This CDR3 comprises 15 residues. Per the germline V gene, CDR1 is SGDLS and CDR2 is YYNGEE. After removal of 3 bases from V and 4 bases from J, the junction contained 7 bases not matched to a gene. Here the CDR3 DNA reads TGTGCCAGCAGCGGCTCACAGGGGGCAATCACTGAAGCTTTCTTT. The encoded protein is CASSGSQGAITEAFF.

The rearrangement joins TRBV6-5 to TRBJ1-1; 7 nucleotides agree with TRBD1. The V gene's germline CDR1 is MNHEY and CDR2 SVGAGI. The CDR3 spans 14 residues. V shed 5 bases, J shed 1 base, and the junction held 4 bases outside the gene matches. The CDR3 protein is CASSQAGGNTEAFF. The CDR3 nucleotides read TGTGCCAGCAGTCAAGCAGGGGGGAACACTGAAGCTTTCTTT.

This chain uses TRBV27 with TRBJ1-4; TRBD1 might be the D (6 bases). V gave up 3 bases and J gave up 8 bases, with 19 bases separating them. The V gene's germline CDR1 is MNHEY and CDR2 SMNVEV (reference sequence). CDR3 length equals 16 residues. DNA of the CDR3: TGTGCCAGCAGTTTTTCGTGGATTCAAACAGGGGAAAAACTGTTTTTT. Translated, it gives CASSFSWIQTGEKLFF.

This clone was found a few times. This rearrangement joins TRBV11-1 to TRBJ2-5; no firm D call. Germline V gives CDR1 SGHAT, CDR2 FQDESV (reference sequence). The CDR3 runs to 17 residues. Trimming cost V 5 bases and J 0 bases, with 19 bases left between them. The CDR3 nucleotides read TGTGCCAGCAGCCAACTACCTGTCAGTACGTACCAAGAGACCCAGTACTTC. It specifies CASSQLPVSTYQETQYF.

This chain joins TRBV4-2 and TRBJ2-3; 10 bases map to TRBD2. CDR1 LGHNA and CDR2 YNFKEQ come from the germline V gene. The CDR3 loop spans 17 amino acids. The J segment lost 2 bases and the V segment lost 1 base, leaving 6 bases of the junction unmatched. For the CDR3, the DNA is TGTGCCAGCAGCCAAGTTGCTAGCGGGAGTGCCACAGATACGCAGTATTTT. This encodes CASSQVASGSATDTQYF.

The rearrangement uses TRBV12-1 and TRBJ1-5; no DNA check was done on the table's D call, TRBD1. TRBV12-1 is classified as a pseudogene. This CDR3 is 12 amino acids long. The CDR3 is CASLRLHQPQHF. The DNA for the CDR3 is TGTGCCAGCCTCAGGCTTCATCAGCCCCAGCATTTT.

The V gene is TRBV7-2, the J gene TRBJ1-1, with 9 bases identical to TRBD1. Germline-derived CDR1 and CDR2 are SGHTA and FQGNSA. The CDR3 runs to 14 residues. J gave up 5 bases and V 4 bases, and 5 bases lay outside the gene matches. The CDR3 protein is CASSSTGGGTEAFF. The DNA for the CDR3 is TGTGCCAGCAGCTCCACAGGGGGCGGGACTGAAGCTTTCTTT. Variable domain in full (rest from reference TRBV7-2 and TRBJ1-1): GAGVSQSPSNKVTEKGKDVELRCDPISGHTALYWYRQSLGQGLEFLIYFQGNSAPDKSGLPSDRFSAERTGGSVSTLTIQRTQQEDSAVYLCASSSTGGGTEAFFGQGTRLTVV.

The chain has TRBV7-2 and TRBJ2-3, with 8 bases aligning to TRBD2. This CDR3 is built from 16 residues. V dropped 3 bases and J dropped 5; count of bases not matched to a gene: 10. Per germline, CDR1 SGHTA and CDR2 FQGNSA. The CDR3: CASSLTGGAYEDTQYF. The CDR3 bases are TGTGCCAGCAGCTTGACCGGGGGGGCCTATGAAGATACGCAGTATTTT.

The chain has TRBV30 and TRBJ1-4; the match to TRBD1 covers 8 bases. CDR3 length: 15 amino acids. Germline CDR1 GTSNPN, CDR2 SVGIG (reference sequence). DNA for the CDR3: TGTGCGCTGCCGGGACAGGCCTCAACTAATGAAAAACTGTTTTTT. It specifies CALPGQASTNEKLFF.

Here the CDR3 reads CASSPLGPLFEQYF. CDR3 nucleotide sequence: TGTGCCAGCAGTCCCCTGGGGCCCCTGTTTGAGCAGTACTTC. The chain uses TRBV27 and TRBJ2-7, with D possibly TRBD1 on 5 matching bases. Germline values: CDR1 MNHEY, CDR2 SMNVEV (reference sequence). Trimming pared 5 bases from V and 7 bases from J, leaving 18 bases between. CDR3 length: 14 residues.

The chain uses TRBV29-1 and TRBJ1-3; D is undetermined. The CDR3 totals 13 residues. The V end was cut by 2 bases, the J end by 0 bases, with 5 bases between. Germline CDR1 reads SQVTM; CDR2 reads ANQGSEA. CDR3 bases: TGCAGCGTTGAATATTACTCTGGAAACACCATATATTTT. It translates to CSVEYYSGNTIYF.

The rearrangement links TRBV5-8 to TRBJ1-2; D is possibly TRBD1 (5 bases). The CDR3 consists of 16 residues. V was clipped by 0 bases and J by 0 bases, with 12 bases between them. The germline V gene has CDR1 SGHTS and CDR2 YDEGEE. This CDR3 reads CASSLGQKATNYGYTF. CDR3 in DNA: TGTGCCAGCAGCTTGGGACAGAAGGCGACTAACTATGGCTACACCTTC. The entire variable domain, with the rest obtained from reference TRBV5-8 and TRBJ1-2, is as follows: EAGVTQSPTHLIKTRGQQATLRCSPISGHTSVYWYQQALGLGLQFLLWYDEGEERNRGNFPPRFSGRQFPNYSSELNVNALELEDSALYLCASSLGQKATNYGYTFGSGTRLTVV.

J is TRBJ2-1 and V is TRBV5-1; 12 bases agree with TRBD2. Germline lookup yields CDR1 SGHRS and CDR2 YFSETQ. J gave up 0 bases and V 4 bases, and 5 bases lay outside the gene matches. The CDR3 covers 17 residues. CDR3 nucleotides: TGCGCCAGCAGCGCCACGACTAGCGGGAGCTCCTACAATGAGCAGTTCTTC. This gives the protein CASSATTSGSSYNEQFF.

J is TRBJ2-7 and V is TRBV5-6, with a possible D match to TRBD1 (6 bases). Trimming left V 6 bases short and J 0 bases short, with 16 bases between. In germline, CDR1 is SGHDT, CDR2 YYEEEE. This CDR3 has 15 residues. For the CDR3, the DNA is TGTGCCAGCACCACATACAGGGCTGCCTCCTACGAGCAGTACTTC. Amino acid sequence: CASTTYRAASYEQYF.

A word on this clone: The germline gene is not matched at one end of the junction; a read error may be the cause. The rearrangement uses TRBV30 and TRBJ2-2; D possibly corresponds to TRBD2 (5 bases). CDR1 GTSNPN and CDR2 SVGIG come from the germline V gene (reference sequence). The CDR3 is 14 amino acids. The CDR3 loop is CAGRPARNTGELFF. Written as DNA, the CDR3 is TGTGCCGGGAGACCCGCGAGGAACACCGGGGAGCTGTTTTTT.

V and J are TRBV11-3 and TRBJ2-3; 11 bases fit TRBD2. The V gene's germline CDR1 is SGHNT and CDR2 YENEEA. Trimming at V came to 5 bases and at J to 6 bases, leaving 10 bases not matched to a gene. The CDR3 totals 16 residues. The CDR3 loop reads CASSLNSGGAADTQYF. Here the CDR3 DNA reads TGTGCCAGCAGCCTCAATAGCGGGGGGGCCGCCGATACGCAGTATTTT.

This clone was observed once. V and J are TRBV6-5 and TRBJ1-2; TRBD1 might be the D (5 bases). This CDR3 region has 14 residues. The germline V gene has CDR1 MNHEY and CDR2 SVGAGI. The V end was cut by 0 bases, the J end by 9 bases, with 14 bases between. CDR3 DNA: TGTGCCAGCAGTTACTCGACAGCGAACCTACGCTACACCTTC. Protein product: CASSYSTANLRYTF.

This clone appeared a single time. The V call is TRBV28, the J call TRBJ2-7; D is perhaps TRBD2 (5 bases). The CDR3 covers 15 residues. V lost 3 bases, J lost 2 bases, and 14 bases lay in between. Germline assignment: CDR1 MDHEN and CDR2 SYDVKM. The chain's CDR3 is CASSFQEGSTYEQYF. The CDR3, as DNA: TGTGCCAGCAGTTTTCAAGAGGGCAGCACCTACGAGCAGTACTTC. The variable domain in full, completed from reference TRBV28 and TRBJ2-7, reads DVKVTQSSRYLVKRTGEKVFLECVQDMDHENMFWYRQDPGLGLRLIYFSYDVKMKEKGDIPEGYSVSREKKERFSLILESASTNQTSMYLCASSFQEGSTYEQYFGPGTRLTVT.

The chain carries TRBV28 and TRBJ2-1, with 12 bases that match TRBD2. The V segment lost 6 bases and the J segment 7 bases; nucleotides outside the gene matches: 7. The CDR3 sequence is 15 residues long. CDR1 MDHEN and CDR2 SYDVKM come from the germline V gene. CDR3 residues: CASSSTSGRFNEQFF. The CDR3 nucleotides are TGTGCCAGCAGCTCGACTAGCGGGAGATTTAATGAGCAGTTCTTC.

The genes are TRBV18 and TRBJ2-2; D remains ambiguous. There are 14 residues in the CDR3. Germline CDR1 and CDR2: KGHSH and LQKENI. V was clipped by 3 bases and J by 0 bases, with 5 bases between them. CDR3 in amino acids: CASSPASNTGELFF. For the CDR3, the DNA is TGTGCCAGCTCACCCGCGTCGAACACCGGGGAGCTGTTTTTT. Together with reference TRBV18 and TRBJ2-2, the CDR3 gives the full variable domain: NAGVMQNPRHLVRRRGQEARLRCSPMKGHSHVYWYRQLPEEGLKFMVYLQKENIIDESGMPKERFSAEFPKEGPSILRIQQVVRGDSAAYFCASSPASNTGELFFGEGSRLTVL.

The chain joins TRBV30 to TRBJ2-7; 9 bases line up with TRBD1. V dropped 2 bases and J dropped 7; count of bases not matched to a gene: 12. Germline values: CDR1 GTSNPN, CDR2 SVGIG (reference sequence). The CDR3 runs to 15 residues. CDR3 bases: TGTGCCTGGAGTATCATGGGACAGGGTTATAGGGAGCAGTACTTC. As protein: CAWSIMGQGYREQYF.